Shown below are 23 T cell receptor beta chains from a single sample sequenced in a study of T cells after yellow fever vaccination. TCRdb re-called the 5' RACE reads with MiXCR, one entry per CDR3 protein. The table has 450,000 to 550,000 distinct CDR3 sequences, less than 25% seen once. The source was PBMCs, collected about 21 days after the first yellow fever vaccination. Receptors were obtained from a man younger than 35 who received the YFV17D yellow fever vaccine.

This clonotype was counted a few times. The gene calls are TRBV6-1 and TRBJ1-4; D not certain. The V and J ends lost 3 bases and 3 bases respectively, with 11 bases between them. Germline V gene lookup returns CDR1 MNHNS and CDR2 SASEGT. CDR3 length equals 15 residues. In nucleotides, the CDR3 is TGTGCCAGCAGTGATTCGGCAGTACCTAATGAAAAACTGTTTTTT. As protein: CASSDSAVPNEKLFF.

The chain has TRBV3-1 and TRBJ2-7; 13 bases line up with TRBD2. J was trimmed by 2 bases and V by 4 bases; bases with no gene match: 8. The CDR3 runs to 17 residues. From germline, CDR1 is LGHDT and CDR2 YNNKEL (reference sequence). CDR3 residues: CASSPNLGLAGTYEQYF. DNA for the CDR3: TGTGCCAGCAGCCCCAACCTGGGACTAGCGGGGACCTACGAGCAGTACTTC.

V and J are TRBV6-2 or TRBV6-3 and TRBJ1-1; 8 nucleotides match TRBD1. CDR3 length equals 15 residues. The germline V gene encodes CDR1 MNHEY and CDR2 SVGEGT. The trim removed 7 bases at V and 1 base at J, leaving 8 bases unmatched. CDR3 nucleotides: TGTGCCAGCAACAAACCCGGGACAGGGAACACTGAAGCTTTCTTT. This sequence encodes CASNKPGTGNTEAFF.

V usage is TRBV12-3 or TRBV12-4 and J usage is TRBJ2-7; 9 bases agree with TRBD2. The J segment lost 2 bases and the V segment lost 8 bases, leaving 10 bases of the junction unmatched. This CDR3 contains 15 residues. CDR3 residues: CASGWRIAGAYEQYF. CDR3 nucleotides: TGTGCCAGCGGGTGGAGGATAGCGGGGGCCTACGAGCAGTACTTC.

The table lists this clonotype with a few counts. This sequence joins TRBV29-1 and TRBJ1-4; TRBD1 is a possible D gene (6 bases). The ends were cut back, 1 base at V and 4 bases at J, with 10 bases in the middle. The CDR3 is 14 amino acids. CDR1 is SQVTM, CDR2 ANQGSEA, per germline. The CDR3 DNA sequence: TGCAGCGTTGAAGGCAGGGGAGATAATGAAAAACTGTTTTTT. Its translation: CSVEGRGDNEKLFF.

The sample holds a few counts of this clonotype. This chain uses TRBV4-1 with TRBJ2-3; possibly TRBD1 for D (6 bases). Germline lookup yields CDR1 MGHRA and CDR2 YSYEKL. The CDR3 loop spans 15 amino acids. V shed 3 bases and J shed 2 bases, with 12 bases lying between them. CDR3 sequence (DNA): TGCGCCAGCAGCCAGGAAACAGGGATCACAGATACGCAGTATTTT. This codes for CASSQETGITDTQYF.

The chain couples TRBV7-9 to TRBJ1-1; possible D gene TRBD1, 6 bases. The germline V and J ends were trimmed by 2 bases and 1 base, with 11 bases remaining between them. Germline CDR1 is SEHNR and CDR2 is FQNEAQ (reference sequence). The CDR3 has 15 amino acids. CDR3 nucleotide sequence: TGTGCCAGCAGCTTATCTCGGACAGAGAACACTGAAGCTTTCTTT. Translation gives CASSLSRTENTEAFF.

The genes are TRBV7-2 and TRBJ2-7; perhaps D is TRBD1 or TRBD2 (5 bases each). The CDR3 runs to 12 residues. V lost 6 bases to trimming and J lost 6 bases, with 12 bases between them. Germline V gene sequence: CDR1 SGHTA, CDR2 FQGNSA. CDR3: CASRDMGSEQYF. The DNA of the CDR3 is TGTGCCAGCAGGGACATGGGGAGCGAGCAGTACTTC.

The chain couples TRBV7-9 to TRBJ1-6; D uncertain. Germline lookup yields CDR1 SEHNR and CDR2 FQNEAQ (reference sequence). The CDR3 sequence is 15 residues long. The CDR3 is CAGDGQSLSNSPLHF. The CDR3 bases are TGTGCTGGGGATGGGCAGTCTTTGAGTAATTCACCCCTCCACTTT.

The chain employs TRBV4-3 and TRBJ2-7; D not certain. Trimming took off 0 bases at V and 6 bases at J, with 9 bases between the two ends. CDR1 LGHNA and CDR2 YSLEER come from the germline V gene. This CDR3 spans 13 amino acids. CDR3 DNA: TGCGCCAGCAGCCAAGAGATTCGGGCCGAGCAGTACTTC. Translated, it gives CASSQEIRAEQYF.

This clonotype was picked up a small number of times. The chain recombines TRBV12-3 or TRBV12-4 with TRBJ1-2, with D possibly being TRBD1 (5 bases). The CDR3 extends over 13 amino acids. V was trimmed by 6 bases and J by 8 bases, leaving 16 bases between them. CDR3 loop: CASSLPGGDGYTF. The CDR3 bases are TGTGCCAGCAGCCTCCCGGGGGGGGACGGCTACACCTTC.

This clonotype was detected a few times. This chain joins TRBV28 and TRBJ1-1, with D possibly TRBD1 on 5 matching bases. The V end lost 4 bases, the J end lost 3 bases, and 12 bases lay between the germline ends. This CDR3 is 14 amino acids long. The V gene's germline CDR1 is MDHEN and CDR2 SYDVKM. In DNA, the CDR3 is TGTGCCAGCAGTTCCGCAGGGAGTCACACTGAAGCTTTCTTT. Translated, it gives CASSSAGSHTEAFF.

V usage is TRBV28 and J usage is TRBJ2-1; 8 bases map to TRBD1. Germline lookup yields CDR1 MDHEN and CDR2 SYDVKM. The CDR3 has 16 amino acids. V lost 3 bases, J lost 5 bases, and 9 bases stayed unmatched. DNA for the CDR3: TGTGCCAGCAGTTTGGCGTTGGGGACAGGAGACAATGAGCAGTTCTTC. Amino acids: CASSLALGTGDNEQFF.

There are a few counts of this clonotype. The V call is TRBV6-1, the J call TRBJ2-7; possibly TRBD1 for D (6 bases). V lost 5 bases and J 2 bases, leaving 10 bases between the germline ends. Looked up from germline, CDR1 is MNHNS and CDR2 is SASEGT. The CDR3 sequence is 13 residues long. The CDR3 nucleotides read TGTGCCAGCAGTCGGACAGCACCCTACGAGCAGTACTTC. Translated: CASSRTAPYEQYF.

This clonotype appeared a few times. The chain joins TRBV3-1 to TRBJ2-7; 12 nucleotides match TRBD2. Per germline, CDR1 LGHDT and CDR2 YNNKEL (reference sequence). CDR3 size: 19 residues. J gave up 0 bases and V 0 bases, and 9 bases lay outside the gene matches. CDR3 DNA sequence: TGTGCCAGCAGCCAAGAAAACCTCCGACTAGCGGGGGCCTCCTACGAGCAGTACGTC. It translates to CASSQENLRLAGASYEQYV.

This chain links TRBV18 with TRBJ1-1; weak D call: TRBD1 (6 bases). CDR1 is KGHSH, CDR2 LQKENI, per germline. This CDR3 has 13 residues. Trimming cost V 9 bases and J 4 bases, with 15 bases left between them. CDR3: CASAGAGPTEAFF. The CDR3 region has the DNA TGTGCCAGTGCGGGGGCAGGCCCCACTGAAGCTTTCTTT.

With respect to this clonotype: At one end, the junction sequence differs from germline, possibly due to a read error. The chain recombines TRBV7-8 with TRBJ2-3; D is unclear. Germline CDR1 SGHVS, CDR2 FQNEAQ. The CDR3 runs to 14 residues. The CDR3 reads CASSLRAGSDTHYF. As DNA, the CDR3 is TGTGCCAGCAGCCTTCGTGCCGGATCAGATACGCACTATTTT.

The gene calls are TRBV5-1 and TRBJ1-1; the D gene is possibly TRBD1 (5 bases). Germline loops: CDR1 SGHRS, CDR2 YFSETQ. Trimming shortened V by 4 bases and J by 9 bases, and 16 bases separated the two germline ends. CDR3 length equals 13 residues. The CDR3 sequence: CASSASQGEKAFF. CDR3 bases: TGCGCCAGCAGCGCCTCGCAGGGCGAGAAAGCTTTCTTT.

A remark on this clonotype: The conserved phenylalanine or tryptophan normally closing the CDR3 is absent here, so this likely arose from a read error. The rearrangement links TRBV20-1 to TRBJ2-3; TRBD2 matches 10 bases. This CDR3 has 15 residues. The germline V gene has CDR1 DFQATT and CDR2 SNEGSKA (reference sequence). With V trimmed by 2 bases and J by 5 bases, 7 bases remained unmatched. The CDR3 reads CSARNLAGVGDTQYS. In DNA form, the CDR3 reads TGCAGTGCTAGAAACCTAGCGGGGGTGGGAGATACGCAGTATTCT.

This clonotype has ten or more counts. The gene calls are TRBV19 and TRBJ1-1, with 7 bases identical to TRBD1. The germline CDR1 and CDR2 sequences are LNHDA and SQIVND (reference sequence). This CDR3 is built from 14 residues. V dropped 5 bases and J dropped 6; count of bases not matched to a gene: 9. This CDR3 is CASSPPGDSSEAFF. CDR3 DNA: TGTGCCAGTAGTCCCCCTGGGGACAGTTCTGAAGCTTTCTTT.

The chain joins TRBV10-3 to TRBJ2-3; D remains ambiguous. Germline CDR1 ENHRY, CDR2 SYGVKD. V was cut by 4 bases and J by 8 bases, with 10 bases left in between. CDR3 length: 12 amino acids. CDR3 sequence: CAISVQKGTQYF. The CDR3 DNA follows: TGTGCCATCAGTGTCCAGAAGGGTACGCAGTATTTT.

This clonotype was picked up a small number of times. The genes are TRBV20-1 and TRBJ2-5; D gene uncertain. CDR1 is DFQATT, CDR2 SNEGSKA, per germline (reference sequence). This CDR3 has 14 residues. V was clipped by 3 bases and J by 3 bases, with 14 bases between them. DNA for the CDR3: TGCAGTGCTAGCAGCTCATACGCCGAAGAGACCCAGTACTTC. Translated, it gives CSASSSYAEETQYF.

The chain carries TRBV12-3 or TRBV12-4 and TRBJ2-1; either TRBD1 or TRBD2 may supply D (5 bases each). V was pared by 7 bases and J by 6 bases, with 13 bases between. This CDR3 spans 13 amino acids. The CDR3 DNA reads as TGTGCCAGCAAGGGCAGGGAGTTCAATGAGCAGTTCTTC. This encodes CASKGREFNEQFF.